This T cell receptor beta chain was observed in a study of blood T cells in healthy people across ages. Regarding the study as a whole: Diversity was higher, and naive CD4+ cells more numerous, in long-lived donors than in aged donors.

Trimming cost V 3 bases and J 7 bases, with 6 bases left between them. The CDR3 consists of 12 residues. In germline, CDR1 is SEHNR, CDR2 FQNEAQ (reference sequence). Points on this clonotype: Its target is unknown.

Through a sample-barcoded 5' primer and a J-beta primer mix, a second PCR was run for roughly 7 to 11 cycles. From the 5' RACE reads, TCRdb called clonotypes with MiXCR, one entry per CDR3 protein. The data hold around 1,700,000 distinct CDR3 sequences, with about 30% observed a single time. RNA extraction gave at least 5.5 micrograms of total RNA per sample. The TCR comes from a young woman in good health. The chain uses TRBV7-9 and TRBJ1-4; D unresolved. Sequencing was carried out using blood. The CDR3 sequence: CASSFLGEKLFF. As DNA, the CDR3 is TGTGCCAGCAGCTTCCTGGGTGAAAAACTGTTTTTT. Full variable domain (rest looked up from reference TRBV7-9 and TRBJ1-4): DTGVSQNPRHKITKRGQNVTFRCDPISEHNRLYWYRQTLGQGPEFLTYFQNEAQLEKSRLLSDRFSAERPKGSFSTLEIQRTEQGDSAMYLCASSFLGEKLFFGSGTQLSVL.